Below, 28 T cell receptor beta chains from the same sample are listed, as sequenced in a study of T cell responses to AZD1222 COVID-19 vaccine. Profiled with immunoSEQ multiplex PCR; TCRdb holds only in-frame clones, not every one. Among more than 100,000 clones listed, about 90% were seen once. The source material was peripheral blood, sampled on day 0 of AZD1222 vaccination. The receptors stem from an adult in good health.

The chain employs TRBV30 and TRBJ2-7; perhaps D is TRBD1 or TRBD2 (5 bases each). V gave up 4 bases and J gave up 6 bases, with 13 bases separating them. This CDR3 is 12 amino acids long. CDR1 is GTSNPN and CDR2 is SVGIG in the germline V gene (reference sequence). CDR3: CAWNQGVSEQYF. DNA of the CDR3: TGTGCCTGGAACCAGGGAGTTAGCGAGCAGTACTTC.

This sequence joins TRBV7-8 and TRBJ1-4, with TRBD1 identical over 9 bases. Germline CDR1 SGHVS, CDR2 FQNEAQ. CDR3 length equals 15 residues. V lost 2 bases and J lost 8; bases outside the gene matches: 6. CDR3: CASSLPDRGGEKLFF. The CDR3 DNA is TGTGCCAGCAGCTTACCGGACAGGGGAGGGGAAAAACTGTTTTTT.

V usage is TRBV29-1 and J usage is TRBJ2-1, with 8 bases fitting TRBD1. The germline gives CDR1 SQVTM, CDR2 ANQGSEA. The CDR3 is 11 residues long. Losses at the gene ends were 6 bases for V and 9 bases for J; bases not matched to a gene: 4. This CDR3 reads CSVRQGLEQFF. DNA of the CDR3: TGCAGCGTCCGACAGGGGCTTGAGCAGTTCTTC.

Here the CDR3 reads CASSVDRGQGMDEQFF. The DNA for the CDR3 is TGTGCCAGCAGCGTAGATCGAGGACAGGGGATGGATGAGCAGTTCTTC. The chain is built from TRBV9 and TRBJ2-1; 9 bases are shared with TRBD1. Unmatched junction bases numbered 9, after V lost 0 bases and J lost 8 bases. The germline gives CDR1 SGDLS, CDR2 YYNGEE. This CDR3 contains 16 residues.

Here the CDR3 reads CASSLGSGQGLSGNTIYF. The DNA of the CDR3 is TGCGCCAGCAGCTTGGGGTCGGGACAGGGGCTTTCTGGAAACACCATATATTTT. This chain joins TRBV5-1 and TRBJ1-3; 10 bases are shared with TRBD1. Germline loops: CDR1 SGHRS, CDR2 YFSETQ. The CDR3 covers 18 residues. Unmatched junction bases numbered 7, after V lost 0 bases and J lost 1 base.

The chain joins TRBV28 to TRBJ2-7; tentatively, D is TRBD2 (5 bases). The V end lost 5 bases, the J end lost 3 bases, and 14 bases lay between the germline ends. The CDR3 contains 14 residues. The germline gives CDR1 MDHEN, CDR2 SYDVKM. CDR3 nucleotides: TGTGCCAGCAGTCCCGGAGGAACTCTCTACGAGCAGTACTTC. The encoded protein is CASSPGGTLYEQYF.

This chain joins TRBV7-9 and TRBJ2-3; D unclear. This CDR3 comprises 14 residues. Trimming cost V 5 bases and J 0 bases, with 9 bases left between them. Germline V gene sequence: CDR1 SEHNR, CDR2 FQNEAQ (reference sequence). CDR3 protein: CASSLLRSTDTQYF. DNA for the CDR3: TGTGCCAGCAGCCTTCTTAGGAGCACAGATACGCAGTATTTT.

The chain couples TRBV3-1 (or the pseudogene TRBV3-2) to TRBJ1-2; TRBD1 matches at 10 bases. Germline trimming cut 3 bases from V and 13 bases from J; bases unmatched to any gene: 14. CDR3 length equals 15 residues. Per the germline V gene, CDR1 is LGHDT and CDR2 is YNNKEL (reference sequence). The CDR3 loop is CASSQLTGTGEPGTF. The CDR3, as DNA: TGTGCCAGCAGCCAGCTCACCGGGACAGGGGAGCCCGGCACCTTC.

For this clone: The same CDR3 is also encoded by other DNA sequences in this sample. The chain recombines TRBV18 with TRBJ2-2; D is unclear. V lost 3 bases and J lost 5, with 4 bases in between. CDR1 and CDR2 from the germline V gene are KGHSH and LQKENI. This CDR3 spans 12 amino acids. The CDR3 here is CASSPLTGELFF. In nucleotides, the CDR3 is TGTGCCAGCTCACCCCTAACCGGGGAGCTGTTTTTT.

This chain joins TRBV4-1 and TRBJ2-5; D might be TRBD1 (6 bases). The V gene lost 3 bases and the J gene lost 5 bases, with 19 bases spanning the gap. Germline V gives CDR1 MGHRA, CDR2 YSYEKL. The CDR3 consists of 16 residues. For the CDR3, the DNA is TGCGCCAGCAGCCAGAAGGACAGCTGGGACGCGGAGACCCAGTACTTC. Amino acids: CASSQKDSWDAETQYF.

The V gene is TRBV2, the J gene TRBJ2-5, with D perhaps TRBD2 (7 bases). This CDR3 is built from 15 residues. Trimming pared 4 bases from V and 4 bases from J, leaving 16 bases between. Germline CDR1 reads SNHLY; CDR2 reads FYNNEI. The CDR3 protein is CASSVTGRGAETQYF. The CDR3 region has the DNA TGTGCCAGCAGTGTTACGGGACGGGGGGCAGAGACCCAGTACTTC. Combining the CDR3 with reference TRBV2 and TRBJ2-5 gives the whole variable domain EPEVTQTPSHQVTQMGQEVILRCVPISNHLYFYWYRQILGQKVEFLVSFYNNEISEKSEIFDDQFSVERPDGSNFTLKIRSTKLEDSAMYFCASSVTGRGAETQYFGPGTRLLVL.

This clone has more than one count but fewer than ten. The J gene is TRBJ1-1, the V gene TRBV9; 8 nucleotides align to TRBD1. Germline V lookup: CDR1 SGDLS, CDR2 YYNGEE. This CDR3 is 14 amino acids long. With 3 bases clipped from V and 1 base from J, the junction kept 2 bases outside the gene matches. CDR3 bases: TGTGCCAGCAGCGCCGGGACAGGGAACACTGAAGCTTTCTTT. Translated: CASSAGTGNTEAFF.

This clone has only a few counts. This CDR3 reads CASSDRAYEQYF. CDR3 bases: TGTGCCAGCAGCGACAGGGCCTACGAGCAGTACTTC. The chain combines TRBV5-4 with TRBJ2-7; 7 nucleotides agree with TRBD1. This CDR3 has 12 residues. The germline gives CDR1 SGHNT, CDR2 YYREEE (reference sequence). J gave up 2 bases and V 4 bases, and 0 bases lay outside the gene matches.

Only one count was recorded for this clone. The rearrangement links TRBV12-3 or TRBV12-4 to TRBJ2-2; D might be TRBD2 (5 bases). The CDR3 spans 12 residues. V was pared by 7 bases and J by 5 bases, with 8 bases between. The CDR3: CASNRETGELFF. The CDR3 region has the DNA TGTGCCAGCAATAGGGAGACCGGGGAGCTGTTTTTT.

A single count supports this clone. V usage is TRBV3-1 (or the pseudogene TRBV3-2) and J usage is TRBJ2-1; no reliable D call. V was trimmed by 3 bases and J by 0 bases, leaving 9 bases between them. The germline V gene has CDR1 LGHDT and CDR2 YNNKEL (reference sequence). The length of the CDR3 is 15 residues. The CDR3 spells CASSQGRSSYNEQFF. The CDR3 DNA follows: TGTGCCAGCAGCCAGGGCCGGAGCTCCTACAATGAGCAGTTCTTC.

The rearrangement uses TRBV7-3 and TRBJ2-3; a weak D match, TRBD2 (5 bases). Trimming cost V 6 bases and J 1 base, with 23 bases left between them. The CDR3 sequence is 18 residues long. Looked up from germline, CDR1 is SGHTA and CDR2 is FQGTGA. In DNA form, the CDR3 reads TGTGCCAGCAGTTTTTATCCCACGGGAAAGGCGGGCACAGATACGCAGTATTTT. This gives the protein CASSFYPTGKAGTDTQYF. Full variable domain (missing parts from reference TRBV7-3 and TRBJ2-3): GAGVSQTPSNKVTEKGKYVELRCDPISGHTALYWYRQSLGQGPEFLIYFQGTGAADDSGLPNDRFFAVRPEGSVSTLKIQRTERGDSAVYLCASSFYPTGKAGTDTQYFGPGTRLTVL.

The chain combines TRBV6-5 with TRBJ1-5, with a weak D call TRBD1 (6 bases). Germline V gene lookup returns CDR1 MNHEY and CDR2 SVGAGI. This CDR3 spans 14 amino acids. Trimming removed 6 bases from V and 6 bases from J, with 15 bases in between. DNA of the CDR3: TGTGCCAGCAGAAACAGGGAGTTCGGTCAGCCCCAGCATTTT. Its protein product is CASRNREFGQPQHF.

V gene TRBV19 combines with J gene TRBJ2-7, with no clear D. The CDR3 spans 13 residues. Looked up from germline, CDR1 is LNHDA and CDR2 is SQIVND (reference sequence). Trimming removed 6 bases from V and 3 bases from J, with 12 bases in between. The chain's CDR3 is CASRAGTLYEQYF. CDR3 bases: TGTGCCAGTAGGGCAGGAACTCTCTACGAGCAGTACTTC.

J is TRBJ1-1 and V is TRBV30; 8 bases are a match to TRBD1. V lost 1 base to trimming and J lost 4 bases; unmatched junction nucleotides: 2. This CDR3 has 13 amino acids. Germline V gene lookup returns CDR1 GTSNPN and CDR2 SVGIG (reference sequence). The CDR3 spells CAWSADRGTEAFF. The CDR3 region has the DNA TGTGCCTGGAGTGCAGACAGGGGCACTGAAGCTTTCTTT.

This CDR3 is CASSLAGVSQPQHF. DNA of the CDR3: TGTGCCAGCAGCTTGGCAGGGGTTAGTCAGCCCCAGCATTTT. The chain recombines TRBV7-2 with TRBJ1-5; a possible D gene is TRBD1 (6 bases). Germline V gene data show CDR1 as SGHTA and CDR2 as FQGNSA. The CDR3 has 14 residues. Trimming took off 3 bases at V and 6 bases at J, with 12 bases between the two ends.

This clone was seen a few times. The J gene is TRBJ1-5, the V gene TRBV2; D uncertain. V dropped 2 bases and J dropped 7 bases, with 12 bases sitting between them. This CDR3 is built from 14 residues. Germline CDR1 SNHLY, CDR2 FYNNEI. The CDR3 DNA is TGTGCCAGCAGTGAAATGGGCAGAGAACAGCCCCAGCATTTT. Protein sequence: CASSEMGREQPQHF.

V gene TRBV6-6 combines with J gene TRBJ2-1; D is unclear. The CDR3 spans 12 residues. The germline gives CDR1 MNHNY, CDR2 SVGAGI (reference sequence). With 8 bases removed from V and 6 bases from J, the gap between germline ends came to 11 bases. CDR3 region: CASLILGNEQFF. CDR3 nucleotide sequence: TGTGCCAGCTTGATCTTGGGCAATGAGCAGTTCTTC.

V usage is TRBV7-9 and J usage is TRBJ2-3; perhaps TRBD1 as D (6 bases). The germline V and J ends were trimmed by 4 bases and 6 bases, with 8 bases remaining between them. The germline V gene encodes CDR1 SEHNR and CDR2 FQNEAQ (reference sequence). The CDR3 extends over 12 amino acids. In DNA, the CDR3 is TGTGCCAGCAGCTCCACAGGGGATACGCAGTATTTT. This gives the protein CASSSTGDTQYF. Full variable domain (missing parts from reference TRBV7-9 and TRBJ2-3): DTGVSQNPRHKITKRGQNVTFRCDPISEHNRLYWYRQTLGQGPEFLTYFQNEAQLEKSRLLSDRFSAERPKGSFSTLEIQRTEQGDSAMYLCASSSTGDTQYFGPGTRLTVL.

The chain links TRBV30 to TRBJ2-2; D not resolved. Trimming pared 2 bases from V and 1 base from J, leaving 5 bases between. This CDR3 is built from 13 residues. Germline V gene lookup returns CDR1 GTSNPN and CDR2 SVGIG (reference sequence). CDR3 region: CAWSTLNTGELFF. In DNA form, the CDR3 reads TGTGCCTGGAGTACTCTGAACACCGGGGAGCTGTTTTTT.

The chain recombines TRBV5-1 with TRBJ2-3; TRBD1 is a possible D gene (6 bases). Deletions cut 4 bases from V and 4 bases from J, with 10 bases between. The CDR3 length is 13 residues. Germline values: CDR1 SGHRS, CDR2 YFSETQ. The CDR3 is CASSVQGSDTQYF. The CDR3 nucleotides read TGCGCCAGCAGCGTACAGGGTTCAGATACGCAGTATTTT.

CDR3 region: CASSGTGGLGTGELFF. The CDR3 coding sequence is TGTGCCAGCAGCGGGACAGGGGGCCTCGGGACCGGGGAGCTGTTTTTT. The chain carries TRBV14 and TRBJ2-2; 12 positions agree with TRBD1. V trimming: 5 bases; J trimming: 5 bases; junction bases outside the gene matches: 6. CDR3 length: 16 amino acids. Germline assignment: CDR1 SGHDN and CDR2 FVKESK.

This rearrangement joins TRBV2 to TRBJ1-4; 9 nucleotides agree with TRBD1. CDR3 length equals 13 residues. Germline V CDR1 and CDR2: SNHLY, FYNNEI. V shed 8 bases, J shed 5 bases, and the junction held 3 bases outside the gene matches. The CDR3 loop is CASRGTGNEKLFF. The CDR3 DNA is TGTGCCAGCCGTGGGACAGGGAATGAAAAACTGTTTTTT.

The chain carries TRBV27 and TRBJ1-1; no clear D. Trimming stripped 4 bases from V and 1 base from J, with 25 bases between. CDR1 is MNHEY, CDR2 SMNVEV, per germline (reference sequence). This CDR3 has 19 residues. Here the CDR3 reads CASSSTWRRPLKGNTEAFF. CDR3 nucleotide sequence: TGTGCCAGCAGTTCGACCTGGCGCAGGCCCCTGAAGGGGAACACTGAAGCTTTCTTT.